This T cell receptor beta chain was profiled in a study of brain T cells in children with intractable seizures. Clones were sequenced by immunoSEQ multiplex PCR, and TCRdb holds only the in-frame ones, with some missing. The top ten hold approximately 10% of the sample, which has thousands of clones, roughly 73% seen once. In regard to this clone: Its cognate antigen is unknown.

Only cases whose brain tissue showed the highest T cell transcript signatures were sequenced. At least one anti-epileptic drug was given before surgery. Study-level results: Patients' HCMV serostatus was unknown; virus specificity rests on CDR3 similarity alone. Among the top 50 brain clones were public and private clonotypes.

V lost 2 bases to trimming and J lost 1 base, with 8 bases between them. This CDR3 region has 15 residues. CDR1 is ENHRY and CDR2 is SYGVKD in the germline V gene. The sequenced sample was resected brain tissue, obtained at surgery. This TCR came from a boy younger than two with tuberous sclerosis and intractable seizures. The V and J genes are TRBV10-3 and TRBJ2-2; the D gene is possibly TRBD2 (6 bases). The CDR3 DNA is TGTGCCATCAGTGAGGCGGGGTGGAACACCGGGGAGCTGTTTTTT. This encodes CAISEAGWNTGELFF.